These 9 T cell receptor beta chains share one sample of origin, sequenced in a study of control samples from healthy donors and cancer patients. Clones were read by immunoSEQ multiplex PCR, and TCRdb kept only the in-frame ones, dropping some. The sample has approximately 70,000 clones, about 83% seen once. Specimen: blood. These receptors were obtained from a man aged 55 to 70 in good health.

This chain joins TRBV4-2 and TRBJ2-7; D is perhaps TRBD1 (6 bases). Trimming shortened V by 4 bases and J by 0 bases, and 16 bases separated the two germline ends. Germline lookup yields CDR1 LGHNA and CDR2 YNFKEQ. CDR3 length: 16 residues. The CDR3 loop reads CASSREGRGISYEQYF. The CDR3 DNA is TGTGCCAGCAGCCGGGAAGGCAGGGGAATCTCCTACGAGCAGTACTTC.

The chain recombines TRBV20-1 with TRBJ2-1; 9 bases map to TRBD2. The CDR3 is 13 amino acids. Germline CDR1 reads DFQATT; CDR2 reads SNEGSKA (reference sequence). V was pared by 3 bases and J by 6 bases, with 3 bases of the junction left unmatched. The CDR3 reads CSASLLAGNEQFF. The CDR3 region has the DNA TGCAGTGCTAGTTTACTAGCGGGCAATGAGCAGTTCTTC.

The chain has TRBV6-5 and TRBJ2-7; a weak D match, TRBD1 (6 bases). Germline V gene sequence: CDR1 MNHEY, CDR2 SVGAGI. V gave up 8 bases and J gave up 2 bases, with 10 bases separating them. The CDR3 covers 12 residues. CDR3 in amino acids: CASRDNTYEQYF. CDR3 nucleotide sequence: TGTGCCAGCCGGGACAACACCTACGAGCAGTACTTC.

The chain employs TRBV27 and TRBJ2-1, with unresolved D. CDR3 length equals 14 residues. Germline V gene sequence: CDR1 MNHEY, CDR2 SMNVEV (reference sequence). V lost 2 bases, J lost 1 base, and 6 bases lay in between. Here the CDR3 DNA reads TGTGCCAGCAGTTTAATCGATTCCTACAATGAGCAGTTCTTC. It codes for CASSLIDSYNEQFF.

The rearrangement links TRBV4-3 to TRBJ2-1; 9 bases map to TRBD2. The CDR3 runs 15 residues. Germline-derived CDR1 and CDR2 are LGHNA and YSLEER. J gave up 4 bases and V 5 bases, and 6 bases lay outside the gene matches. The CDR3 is CASSSSGRSYNEQFF. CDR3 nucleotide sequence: TGCGCCAGCAGCTCAAGCGGGAGGTCTTACAATGAGCAGTTCTTC.

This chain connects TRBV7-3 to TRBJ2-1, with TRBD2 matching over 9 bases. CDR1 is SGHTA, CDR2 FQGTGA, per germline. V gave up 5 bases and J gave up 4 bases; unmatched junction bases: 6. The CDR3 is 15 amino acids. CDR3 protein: CASSQSGRPYNEQFF. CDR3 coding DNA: TGTGCCAGCAGCCAGAGCGGGAGGCCTTACAATGAGCAGTTCTTC. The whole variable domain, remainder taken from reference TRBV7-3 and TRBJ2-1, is GAGVSQTPSNKVTEKGKYVELRCDPISGHTALYWYRQSLGQGPEFLIYFQGTGAADDSGLPNDRFFAVRPEGSVSTLKIQRTERGDSAVYLCASSQSGRPYNEQFFGPGTRLTVL.

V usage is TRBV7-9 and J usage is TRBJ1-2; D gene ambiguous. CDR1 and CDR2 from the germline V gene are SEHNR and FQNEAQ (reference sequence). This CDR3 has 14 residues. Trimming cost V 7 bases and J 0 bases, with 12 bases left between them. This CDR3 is CASNWVDPNYGYTF. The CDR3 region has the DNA TGTGCCAGCAATTGGGTGGACCCTAACTATGGCTACACCTTC.

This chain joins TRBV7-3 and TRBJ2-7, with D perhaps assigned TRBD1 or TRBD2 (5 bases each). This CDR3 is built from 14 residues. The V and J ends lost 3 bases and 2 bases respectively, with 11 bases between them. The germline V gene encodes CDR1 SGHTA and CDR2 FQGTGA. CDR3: CASSFGGFPYEQYF. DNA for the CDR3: TGTGCCAGCAGCTTTGGGGGTTTCCCCTACGAGCAGTACTTC.

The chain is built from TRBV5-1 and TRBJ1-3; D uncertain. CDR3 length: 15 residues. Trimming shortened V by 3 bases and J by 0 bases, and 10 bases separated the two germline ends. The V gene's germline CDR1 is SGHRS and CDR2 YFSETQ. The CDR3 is CASSSTSFSGNTIYF. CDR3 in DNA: TGCGCCAGCAGCTCGACCTCATTCTCTGGAAACACCATATATTTT.